Included here is one TCR beta chain sequence, with context. What it recognizes is unknown. One end of the junction does not line up with germline, which may come from a read error. The data belong to a study of tumor-infiltrating lymphocytes in primary liver carcinoma. Looking at the study overall: Participating patients were men and women between 30 and 69 years old.

A primer in the constant region served to generate TCR beta cDNA from approximately 500 ng of total RNA. The TCR beta library was amplified through three nested multiplex PCR rounds in a modified ARM-PCR procedure. The two initial PCR rounds, about 9 cycles each, used TRBV1-TRBV30 forward and C-beta reverse primers. TCRdb used MiXCR to reprocess the multiplex PCR reads, holding one entry per CDR3 protein. The sample records roughly 20,000 distinct CDR3 sequences, roughly 80% being singletons. Unsorted bulk tissue of about 20-32 mg yielded co-extracted RNA and DNA. Looked up from germline, CDR1 is ENHRY and CDR2 is SYGVKD. CDR3 length: 14 amino acids. Study-level results: Only about 8-25% of top clones spanned all five tumor regions. A significantly higher top-250-clone fraction was recorded for tumors than for blood (p = 0.039).

This chain connects TRBV10-3 to TRBJ2-1, with D possibly being TRBD2 (5 bases). This TCR was recovered from a woman in her 30s with primary liver carcinoma and hepatitis B virus infection. The sequenced sample was liver tumor tissue from sampling region 4. Subset meaning: tumor region T4, right-lateral pole. Here the CDR3 DNA reads TGTGCCATCAGTCCCGCGGCGACACGGGATGAGCAATTCTTC. It codes for CAISPAATRDEQFF.